The clone carrying this T cell receptor (beta chain) has a handful of counts. Antigen unknown. CD25-based Treg depletion was applied to purified naive CD4+ T cells. Constant-region reverse primers amplified full-length variable regions, followed by semi-nested Nested Universal Primer A PCR. TCRdb used MiXCR to reprocess the 5' RACE reads, holding one entry per CDR3 protein. The sample shows tens of thousands of distinct CDR3 sequences, less than 40% of them seen only once. The CDR3 extends over 19 amino acids. V lost 2 bases to trimming and J lost 1 base, with 23 bases between them. Germline CDR1 is MGHRA and CDR2 is YSYEKL. General study results and limits: The larger cohort examined one V-J beta rearrangement, not whole repertoires.

The origin of this receptor is a female donor with breast cancer. The sequenced sample consisted of tumor-infiltrating naive CD4+ T cells sorted from the breast tumor. As for subset: naive CD4+ T cells, CD4+CD45RA+CD25-. The rearrangement joins TRBV4-1 to TRBJ1-1, with D possibly TRBD1 on 5 matching bases. CDR3 sequence reads: CASSQYSLSGLTPNTEAFF. The CDR3 DNA sequence: TGCGCCAGCAGCCAATACTCCCTTTCGGGACTAACGCCGAACACTGAAGCTTTCTTT.